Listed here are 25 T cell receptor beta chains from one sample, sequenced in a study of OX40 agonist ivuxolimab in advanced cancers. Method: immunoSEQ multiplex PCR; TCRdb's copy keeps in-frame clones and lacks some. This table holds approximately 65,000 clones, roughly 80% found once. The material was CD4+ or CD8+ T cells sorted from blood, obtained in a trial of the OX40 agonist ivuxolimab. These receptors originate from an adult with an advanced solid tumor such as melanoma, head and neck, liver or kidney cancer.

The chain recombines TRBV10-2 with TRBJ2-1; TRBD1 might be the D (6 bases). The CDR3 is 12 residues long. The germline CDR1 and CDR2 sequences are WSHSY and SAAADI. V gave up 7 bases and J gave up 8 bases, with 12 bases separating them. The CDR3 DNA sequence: TGCGCCAGCAATGGACAGAAGGATGAGCAGTTCTTC. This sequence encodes CASNGQKDEQFF.

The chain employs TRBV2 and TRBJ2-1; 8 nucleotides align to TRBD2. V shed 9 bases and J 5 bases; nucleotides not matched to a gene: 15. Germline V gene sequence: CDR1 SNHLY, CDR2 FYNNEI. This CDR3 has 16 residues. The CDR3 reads CASSAGAGGLDNEQFF. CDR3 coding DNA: TGTGCCAGTTCCGCCGGCGCGGGGGGTCTAGACAATGAGCAGTTCTTC.

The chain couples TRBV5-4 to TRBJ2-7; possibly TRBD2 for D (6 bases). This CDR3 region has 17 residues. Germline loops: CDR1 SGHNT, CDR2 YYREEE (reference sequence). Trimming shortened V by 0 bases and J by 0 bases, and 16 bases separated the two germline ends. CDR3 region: CASSLGGWRESSYEQYF. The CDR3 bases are TGTGCCAGCAGCTTGGGGGGCTGGCGGGAAAGCTCCTACGAGCAGTACTTC.

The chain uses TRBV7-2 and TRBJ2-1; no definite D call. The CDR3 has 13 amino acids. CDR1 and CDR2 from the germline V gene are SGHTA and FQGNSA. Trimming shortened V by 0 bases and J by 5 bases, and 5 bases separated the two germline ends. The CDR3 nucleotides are TGTGCCAGCAGCTTAGCGGCTAACAATGAGCAGTTCTTC. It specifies CASSLAANNEQFF.

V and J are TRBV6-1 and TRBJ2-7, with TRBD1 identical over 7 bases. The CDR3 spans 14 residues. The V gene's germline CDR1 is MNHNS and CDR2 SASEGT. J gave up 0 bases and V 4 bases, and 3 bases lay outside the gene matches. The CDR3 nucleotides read TGTGCCAGCAGTGGGGGACAGTTCTCCTACGAGCAGTACGTC. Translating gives CASSGGQFSYEQYV.

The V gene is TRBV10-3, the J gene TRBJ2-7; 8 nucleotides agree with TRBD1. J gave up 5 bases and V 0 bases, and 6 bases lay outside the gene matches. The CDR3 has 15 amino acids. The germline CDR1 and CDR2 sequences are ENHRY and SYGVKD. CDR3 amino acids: CAISESMDRVHEQYF. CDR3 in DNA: TGTGCCATCAGTGAGTCGATGGACAGGGTCCACGAGCAGTACTTC.

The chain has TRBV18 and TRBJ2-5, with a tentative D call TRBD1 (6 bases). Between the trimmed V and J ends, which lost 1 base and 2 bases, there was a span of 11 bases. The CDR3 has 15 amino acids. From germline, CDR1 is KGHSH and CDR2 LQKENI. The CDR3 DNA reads TGTGCCAGCTCACCACTTACCAGGGGACAAGAGACCCAGTACTTC. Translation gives CASSPLTRGQETQYF.

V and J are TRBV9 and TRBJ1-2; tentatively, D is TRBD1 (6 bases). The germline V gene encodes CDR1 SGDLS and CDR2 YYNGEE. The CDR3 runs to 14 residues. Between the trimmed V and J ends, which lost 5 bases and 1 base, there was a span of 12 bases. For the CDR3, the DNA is TGTGCCAGCAGTGCTAACAGGGATAACTATGGCTACACCTTC. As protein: CASSANRDNYGYTF.

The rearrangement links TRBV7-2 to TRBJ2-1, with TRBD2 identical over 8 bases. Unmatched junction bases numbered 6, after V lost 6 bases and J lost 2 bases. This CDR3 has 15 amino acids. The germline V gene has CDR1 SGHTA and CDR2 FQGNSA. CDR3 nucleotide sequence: TGTGCCAGCAGGTATGGGGGACTAGCCTACAATGAGCAGTTCTTC. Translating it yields CASRYGGLAYNEQFF.

CDR3 region: CASSFPPTSGSTHEQFF. CDR3 DNA sequence: TGTGCCAGCAGCTTCCCTCCGACTAGCGGGAGTACCCATGAGCAGTTCTTC. The chain uses TRBV7-8 and TRBJ2-1, with 12 bases that match TRBD2. V gave up 3 bases and J gave up 8 bases; unmatched junction bases: 11. Looked up from germline, CDR1 is SGHVS and CDR2 is FQNEAQ. The length of the CDR3 is 17 residues.

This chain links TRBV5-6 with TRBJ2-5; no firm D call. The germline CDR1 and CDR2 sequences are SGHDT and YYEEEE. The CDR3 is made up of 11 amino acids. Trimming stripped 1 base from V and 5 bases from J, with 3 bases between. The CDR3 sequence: CASSLRETQYF. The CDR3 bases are TGTGCCAGCAGCTTGAGGGAGACCCAGTACTTC.

CDR3 amino acids: CASSLVGTDQETQYF. The CDR3 region has the DNA TGTGCCAGCAGCTTAGTAGGAACAGATCAAGAGACCCAGTACTTC. This sequence joins TRBV11-2 and TRBJ2-5; no definite D call. Germline V gene data show CDR1 as SGHAT and CDR2 as FQNNGV. The CDR3 totals 15 residues. Trimming removed 1 base at V and 2 bases at J, with 11 bases between. Full variable domain (missing parts from reference TRBV11-2 and TRBJ2-5): EAGVAQSPRYKIIEKRQSVAFWCNPISGHATLYWYQQILGQGPKLLIQFQNNGVVDDSQLPKDRFSAERLKGVDSTLKIQPAKLEDSAVYLCASSLVGTDQETQYFGPGTRLLVL.

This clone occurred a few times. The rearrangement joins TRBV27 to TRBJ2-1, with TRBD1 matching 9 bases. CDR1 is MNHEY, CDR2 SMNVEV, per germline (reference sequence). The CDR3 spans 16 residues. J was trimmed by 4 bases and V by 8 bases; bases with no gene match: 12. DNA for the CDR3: TGTGCCAGCTTCCCGGGACAGGGACTCGGGTACAATGAGCAGTTCTTC. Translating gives CASFPGQGLGYNEQFF.

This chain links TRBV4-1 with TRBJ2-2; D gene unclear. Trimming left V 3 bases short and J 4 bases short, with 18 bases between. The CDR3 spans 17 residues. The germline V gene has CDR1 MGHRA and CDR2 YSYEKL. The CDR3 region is CASSQVILGPATGELFF. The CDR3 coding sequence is TGCGCCAGCAGCCAGGTCATTCTAGGGCCGGCCACCGGGGAGCTGTTTTTT.

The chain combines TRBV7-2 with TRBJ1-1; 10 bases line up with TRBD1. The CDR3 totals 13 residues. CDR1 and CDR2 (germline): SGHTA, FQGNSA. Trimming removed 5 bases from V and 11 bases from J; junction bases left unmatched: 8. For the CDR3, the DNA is TGTGCCAGCAGCCCAGACAGGGGGCGGGGCGCTTTCTTT. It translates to CASSPDRGRGAFF.

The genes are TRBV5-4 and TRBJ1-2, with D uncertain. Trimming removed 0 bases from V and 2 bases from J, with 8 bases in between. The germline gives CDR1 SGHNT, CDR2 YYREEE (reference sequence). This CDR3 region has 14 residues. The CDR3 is CASSLAAGNYGYTF. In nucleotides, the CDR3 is TGTGCCAGCAGCTTGGCAGCGGGGAACTATGGCTACACCTTC.

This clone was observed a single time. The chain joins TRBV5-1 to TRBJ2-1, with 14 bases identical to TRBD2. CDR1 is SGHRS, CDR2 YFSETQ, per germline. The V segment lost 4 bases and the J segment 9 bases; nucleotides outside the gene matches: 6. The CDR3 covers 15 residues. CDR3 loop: CASSAGLAGVSEQFF. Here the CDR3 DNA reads TGCGCCAGCAGCGCGGGACTAGCGGGAGTCTCTGAGCAGTTCTTC.

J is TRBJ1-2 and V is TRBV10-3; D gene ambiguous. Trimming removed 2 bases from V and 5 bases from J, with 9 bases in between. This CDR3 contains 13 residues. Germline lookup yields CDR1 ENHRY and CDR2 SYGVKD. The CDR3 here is CAISELAGYGYTF. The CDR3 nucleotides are TGTGCCATCAGTGAGCTCGCAGGATATGGCTACACCTTC.

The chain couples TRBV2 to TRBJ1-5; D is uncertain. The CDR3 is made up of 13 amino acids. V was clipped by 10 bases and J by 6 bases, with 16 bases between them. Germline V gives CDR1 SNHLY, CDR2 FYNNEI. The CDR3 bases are TGTGCCACCTCTATGAGCTTGGGTCAGCCCCAGCATTTT. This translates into CATSMSLGQPQHF.

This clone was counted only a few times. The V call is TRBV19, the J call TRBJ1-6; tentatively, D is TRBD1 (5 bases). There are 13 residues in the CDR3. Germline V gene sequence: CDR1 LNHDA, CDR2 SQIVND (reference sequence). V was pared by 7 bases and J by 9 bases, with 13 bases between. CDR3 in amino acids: CASKGLSGSPLHF. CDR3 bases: TGTGCCAGTAAGGGGTTGTCCGGTTCACCCCTCCACTTT.

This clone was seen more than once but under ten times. CDR3 coding DNA: TGTGCCAGCAGCTTGGAGGGATCCGACTCACCCCTCCACTTT. This gives the protein CASSLEGSDSPLHF. The gene calls are TRBV5-5 and TRBJ1-6, with D unresolved. The CDR3 length is 14 residues. Germline V gene sequence: CDR1 SGHKS, CDR2 YYEKEE (reference sequence). V was trimmed by 0 bases and J by 10 bases, leaving 11 bases between them.

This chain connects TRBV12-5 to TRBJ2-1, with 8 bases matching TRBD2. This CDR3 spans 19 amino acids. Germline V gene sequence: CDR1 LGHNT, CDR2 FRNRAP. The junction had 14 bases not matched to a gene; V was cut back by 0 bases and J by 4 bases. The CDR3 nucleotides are TGTGCTAGTGGTTTGGTGTTGGGACTAGACAAGGGGGTATACAATGAGCAGTTCTTC. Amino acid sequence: CASGLVLGLDKGVYNEQFF.

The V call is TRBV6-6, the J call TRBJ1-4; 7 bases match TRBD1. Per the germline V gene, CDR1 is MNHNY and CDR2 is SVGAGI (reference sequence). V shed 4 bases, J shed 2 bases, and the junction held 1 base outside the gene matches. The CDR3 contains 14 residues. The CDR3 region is CASSSTGTNEKLFF. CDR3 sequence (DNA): TGTGCCAGCAGTTCGACAGGGACTAATGAAAAACTGTTTTTT.

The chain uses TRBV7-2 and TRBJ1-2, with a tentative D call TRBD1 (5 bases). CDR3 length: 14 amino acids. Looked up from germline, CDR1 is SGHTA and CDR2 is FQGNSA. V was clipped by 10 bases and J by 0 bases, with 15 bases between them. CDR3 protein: CAIPLGGANYGYTF. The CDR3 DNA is TGTGCCATCCCGTTGGGGGGAGCTAACTATGGCTACACCTTC.

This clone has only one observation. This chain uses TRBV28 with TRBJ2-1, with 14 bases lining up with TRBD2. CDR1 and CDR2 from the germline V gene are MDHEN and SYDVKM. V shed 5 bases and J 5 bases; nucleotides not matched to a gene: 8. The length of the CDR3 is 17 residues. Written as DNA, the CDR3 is TGTGCCAGCAGTCCCCGACTAGCGGGAGGGAAGAACAATGAGCAGTTCTTC. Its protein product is CASSPRLAGGKNNEQFF.